The 7 T cell receptor beta chains listed next were all sequenced from one sample in a study of shared clonotypes between healthy human individuals. Repertoires were generated with immunoSEQ multiplex PCR, while TCRdb's copy carries only in-frame clones and drops some. The repertoire holds approximately 2.1 million clones, roughly 93% seen once, with 0.35% to 0.45% in the top ten. The sequenced sample consisted of naive CD4+ T cells from PBMCs. Described subset: CD45RA+ positively selected. The receptor source for this set is a man aged 18 to 30 in good health. Some clones in this sample may be carry-over from other donors' samples.

This rearrangement joins TRBV7-2 to TRBJ2-1; weak D call: TRBD2 (6 bases). Trimming took off 8 bases at V and 0 bases at J, with 11 bases between the two ends. From germline, CDR1 is SGHTA and CDR2 FQGNSA. The CDR3 consists of 14 residues. The CDR3 bases are TGTGCCAGCGGAGGAGCGGGCTCCTACAATGAGCAGTTCTTC. Translation: CASGGAGSYNEQFF.

This chain uses TRBV28 with TRBJ2-7, with 10 bases lining up with TRBD1. Germline V CDR1 and CDR2: MDHEN, SYDVKM. V lost 6 bases to trimming and J lost 0 bases; unmatched junction nucleotides: 5. This CDR3 is built from 15 residues. In nucleotides, the CDR3 is TGTGCCAGCAGGAGGACAGGGGGGATCTCCTACGAGCAGTACTTC. It encodes CASRRTGGISYEQYF.

The chain links TRBV2 to TRBJ1-2; 10 bases match TRBD1. Germline trimming cut 7 bases from V and 8 bases from J; bases unmatched to any gene: 7. The CDR3 is made up of 13 amino acids. In germline, CDR1 is SNHLY, CDR2 FYNNEI. CDR3 residues: CASIRQGARGYTF. The DNA for the CDR3 is TGTGCCAGCATCCGACAGGGGGCGCGGGGCTACACCTTC.

The gene calls are TRBV28 and TRBJ2-1, with 9 bases that match TRBD2. Trimming at V came to 2 bases and at J to 2 bases, leaving 4 bases not matched to a gene. CDR3 length: 16 amino acids. CDR1 and CDR2 from the germline V gene are MDHEN and SYDVKM. The CDR3 here is CASSLASGKTYNEQFF. CDR3 DNA: TGTGCCAGCAGTTTAGCTAGCGGGAAGACCTACAATGAGCAGTTCTTC.

The V and J genes are TRBV27 and TRBJ1-2, with 8 bases matching TRBD1. Germline-derived CDR1 and CDR2 are MNHEY and SMNVEV (reference sequence). CDR3 size: 12 residues. V shed 6 bases and J 8 bases; nucleotides not matched to a gene: 5. CDR3 DNA sequence: TGTGCCAGCAGCACAGGGGGAGGCGGCTACACCTTC. Protein product: CASSTGGGGYTF.

The chain carries TRBV14 and TRBJ2-5, with a tentative D call TRBD2 (5 bases). CDR3 size: 14 residues. Germline V gives CDR1 SGHDN, CDR2 FVKESK. The ends were cut back, 4 bases at V and 2 bases at J, with 11 bases in the middle. The CDR3 here is CASSLRDLQETQYF. The DNA of the CDR3 is TGTGCCAGCAGCCTCCGGGATCTTCAAGAGACCCAGTACTTC.

The V and J genes are TRBV6-1 and TRBJ2-7; TRBD2 might be the D (5 bases). The CDR3 totals 14 residues. V lost 6 bases, J lost 0 bases, and 12 bases lay in between. Looked up from germline, CDR1 is MNHNS and CDR2 is SASEGT. This CDR3 reads CASRRSRDSYEQYF. The CDR3 nucleotides read TGTGCCAGCAGACGGTCGAGGGACTCCTACGAGCAGTACTTC.